This T cell receptor beta chain stems from a study of T cells in Graves' hyperthyroidism and ophthalmopathy. Amplification yielded TCR beta CDR3 regions, with RNA transcripts as the source. Carried out on the TCR CDR3, a first-round RT-PCR used the HTBI primer set. TCRdb processed the multiplex PCR reads anew with MiXCR; each CDR3 protein has one entry. The sample records 450,000 to 700,000 distinct CDR3 sequences, 46% being singletons. Uncontrolled infection, other autoimmune disease, pregnancy or lactation disqualified patients from enrolment. The CDR3 sequence is 12 residues long. Trimming removed 8 bases from V and 2 bases from J, with 13 bases in between. CDR1 is GTSNPN, CDR2 SVGIG, per germline (reference sequence). This clonotype occurred many times. Its target is not known. General study results and limits: Most thyroid clonotypes that were expanded above 0.001 also turned up in blood. The model anticipated ophthalmopathy a median approximately 6.7 months pre-onset.

This TCR came from a young woman with Graves' hyperthyroidism. This chain joins TRBV30 and TRBJ2-7, with D tentatively TRBD2 (6 bases). Sequenced: peripheral blood or thyroid tissue (not recorded which). The CDR3 is CAGRWGAYEQYF. The CDR3 region has the DNA TGTGCCGGCCGATGGGGGGCCTACGAGCAGTACTTC.